A selection of T cell receptor beta chains follows, all from one sample in a study of T-cell reconstitution after alpha-beta-depleted transplantation in children. A single record per CDR3 protein comes from TCRdb applying MiXCR to the PCR reads. The sample lists about 110,000 distinct CDR3 sequences, around a tenth occurring once. Specimen: PBMCs, collected before TCRalphabeta/CD19-depleted stem cell transplant. All receptors derive from a boy younger than 10 with acute lymphoblastic leukemia, due to receive a stem cell transplant. The CDR3 runs from the conserved cysteine through the conserved F or W. D genes are given only for firm matches. A clone size is listed for some rows: how often the clone was seen (once, few, many), or a class if it is expanded.

TRBJ2-7,many,16,NA,TRBV12-3/TRBV12-4,TGTGCCAGCAGTTTCAGCCTGGACGGAGACTCCTACGAGCAGTACTTC,CASSFSLDGDSYEQYF
TRBJ2-7,NA,16,TRBD2,TRBV5-1,TGCGCCAGCAGCTTTGGGACTAGCGGACTCTCCTACGAGCAGTACTTC,CASSFGTSGLSYEQYF
TRBJ2-3,NA,13,NA,TRBV5-1,TGCGCCAGCAGCTTGGCCCCCACAGATACGCAGTATTTT,CASSLAPTDTQYF
TRBJ1-1,few,12,TRBD1,TRBV29-1,TGCAGCGGCGGACAGGGCAATACTGAAGCTTTCTTT,CSGGQGNTEAFF
TRBJ1-1,NA,15,NA,TRBV20-1,TGCAGTGCTAGAGACCCAGGAACAGGGCAGACTGAAGCTTTCTTT,CSARDPGTGQTEAFF
TRBJ2-7,many,17,TRBD2,TRBV5-1,TGCGCCAGCAGCCTGGGCTATCGCGGGAGGGCCCTTTACGAGCAGTACTTC,CASSLGYRGRALYEQYF
TRBJ1-2,NA,13,NA,TRBV29-1,TGCAGCGTTGGGGTAGGACCTAACTATGGCTACACCTTC,CSVGVGPNYGYTF
TRBJ2-1,NA,14,TRBD2,TRBV7-9,TGTGCCAGCAGCCATACTAGCGTCTACAATGAGCAGTTCTTC,CASSHTSVYNEQFF
TRBJ2-2,NA,13,NA,TRBV24-1,TGTGCCACCAGTGATCGAGGGACCAGGGAGCTGTTTTTT,CATSDRGTRELFF
TRBJ2-7,many,14,NA,TRBV7-9,TGTGCCAGCAGAGGGCCTGGTGAGATCCACGAGCAGTACTTC,CASRGPGEIHEQYF
TRBJ1-5,many,13,NA,TRBV20-1,TGCAGTACCTCTCGCGGACACAATCAGCCCCAGCATTTT,CSTSRGHNQPQHF
TRBJ1-2,NA,14,NA,TRBV7-3,TGTGCCAGCAGCCCCAGTCTGAGGGGCTATGGCTACACCTTC,CASSPSLRGYGYTF
TRBJ2-1,NA,15,NA,TRBV2,TGTGCCAGCAGTGAGGAGAGCGCAACCTACAATGAGCAGTTCTTC,CASSEESATYNEQFF
TRBJ2-1,few,15,TRBD2,TRBV5-5,TGTGCCAGCAGCTTGGCTTCTAGCGGTTGGGATGAGCAGTTCTTC,CASSLASSGWDEQFF
TRBJ2-1,few,13,TRBD2,TRBV20-1,TGCAGTGCTCCAGCGGGACCCTACAATGAGCAGTTCTTC,CSAPAGPYNEQFF
TRBJ2-3,few,17,TRBD2,TRBV27,TGTGCCTCGACCCCCTCTCGACTAGCGCACGTAACAGATACGCAGTATTTT,CASTPSRLAHVTDTQYF
TRBJ2-7,many,12,NA,TRBV10-3,TGTGCCATCAGTGAGACTCCCTACGAGCAGTACTTC,CAISETPYEQYF
TRBJ2-7,NA,16,TRBD2,TRBV4-1,TGCGCCAGCAGCCAAACCTGGACTAGCATATCCTACGAGCAGTACTTC,CASSQTWTSISYEQYF
TRBJ2-5,few,15,TRBD2,TRBV7-9,TGTGCCAGCACTCGAAGCGGGAGCGCGGGAGAGACCCAGTACTTC,CASTRSGSAGETQYF
TRBJ2-7,many,15,TRBD2,TRBV7-8,TGTGCCAGCAGCTTAGTGGCTAGCGGTACCTACGAGCAGTACTTC,CASSLVASGTYEQYF
TRBJ2-5,NA,18,TRBD2,TRBV4-1,TGCGCCAGCAGCCAAGCTATAGGACTAGCGGGAGTTTACGAGACCCAGTACTTC,CASSQAIGLAGVYETQYF
TRBJ2-7,many,15,TRBD2,TRBV7-6,TGTGCCAGCAGCCCCGGACTAGCGGGAGTCGGCGAGCAGTACTTC,CASSPGLAGVGEQYF
TRBJ2-7,NA,17,TRBD2,TRBV7-6,TGTGCCAGCAGCTTAGCTAGGGGGGGGAGCGGGAGGAACGAGCAGTACTTC,CASSLARGGSGRNEQYF
TRBJ1-3,NA,17,NA,TRBV3-1,TGTGCCAGCAGCCAAACCACTAAGGGGAGCTCTGGAAACACCATATATTTT,CASSQTTKGSSGNTIYF